This is a list of T cell receptor beta chains from one sample in a study of CD8 T cell repertoires and HIV-1 epitope variants. Their antigen targets remain unknown. The method was immunoSEQ multiplex PCR; TCRdb's version includes in-frame clones alone and lacks a portion of them. The repertoire holds some 5,000 clones, less than 70% seen once, with about 48% in the top ten. Sequenced input: cultured CD8+ T cells derived from PBMCs. The source is a male donor with HIV. The CDR3 runs from the conserved cysteine through the conserved F or W. Fields, in order: V gene, J gene, clone size, D gene, CDR3 protein, CDR3 DNA. The D gene is left open where the match is weak. Only some rows state a clone size, as once, few, many or a class for expanded clones.

TRBV7-8	TRBJ2-7	NA	NA	CASSPAGYEQYF	TGTGCCAGCAGCCCCGCCGGCTACGAGCAGTACTTC
TRBV23-1	TRBJ1-2	NA	NA	CASSQWRLNYGYTF	TGCGCCAGCAGTCAATGGAGGCTTAACTATGGCTACACCTTC
TRBV4-3	TRBJ1-2	NA	NA	CASSQESPLDQQTFHNYGYTF	TGCGCCAGCAGCCAAGAAAGCCCGTTGGACCAGCAAACATTCCATAACTATGGCTACACCTTC
TRBV28	TRBJ1-2	few	NA	CASSFPRTDTNYGYTF	TGTGCCAGCAGTTTCCCACGGACAGACACTAACTATGGCTACACCTTC
TRBV5-1	TRBJ1-2	NA	NA	CASSLGRGRNYGYTF	TGCGCCAGCAGTTTGGGACGGGGGCGAAACTATGGCTACACCTTC
TRBV4-2	TRBJ1-2	NA	NA	CASSQATDNYGYTF	TGTGCCAGCAGCCAAGCGACAGATAACTATGGCTACACCTTC
TRBV7-9	TRBJ2-1	NA	NA	CASLPTGLQYNEQFF	TGTGCCAGCTTGCCAACGGGACTCCAATACAATGAGCAGTTCTTC
TRBV19	TRBJ2-7	NA	NA	CASSVTGHGGYEQYF	TGTGCCAGTAGCGTGACAGGTCACGGAGGCTACGAGCAGTACTTC
TRBV14	TRBJ2-3	NA	TRBD2	CASSQFYGGKVDTQYF	TGTGCCAGCAGCCAATTTTACGGGGGGAAGGTAGATACGCAGTATTTT
TRBV7-8	TRBJ2-2	NA	TRBD2	CASSLRAGLAGGSNTGELFF	TGTGCCAGCAGCTTACGCGCGGGACTAGCGGGAGGTTCGAACACCGGGGAGCTGTTTTTT
TRBV7-3	TRBJ1-1	NA	NA	CASSPGQNTEAFF	TGTGCCAGCAGCCCGGGACAGAACACTGAAGCTTTCTTT
TRBV28	TRBJ2-1	NA	TRBD2	CASSSLAAEQFF	TGTGCCAGCAGTTCCCTAGCGGCCGAGCAGTTCTTC
TRBV5-6	TRBJ2-7	NA	TRBD1	CASTLGDSEYEQYF	TGTGCCAGCACTCTGGGGGACAGCGAATACGAGCAGTACTTC
TRBV11-2	TRBJ2-7	NA	NA	CASSLSPQDAPHF	TGTGCCAGCAGCTTAAGTCCGCAGGACGCCCCGCACTTC
TRBV4-2	TRBJ2-2	NA	NA	CASSQDHPGATGELFF	TGTGCCAGCAGCCAAGATCATCCAGGGGCCACCGGGGAGCTGTTTTTT
TRBV5-5	TRBJ2-5	medium-sized	TRBD2	CASSFSSGGQETQYF	TGTGCCAGCAGCTTTTCTAGCGGGGGGCAAGAGACCCAGTACTTC
TRBV6-5	TRBJ2-5	NA	TRBD2	CASSYSGTSGQETQYF	TGTGCCAGCAGTTACTCCGGGACTAGCGGCCAAGAGACCCAGTACTTC
TRBV28	TRBJ1-2	few	NA	CASSLPGGYTF	TGTGCCAGCAGTCTGCCGGGAGGCTACACCTTC
TRBV5-1	TRBJ1-1	NA	NA	CASSLVELGARNTEAFF	TGCGCCAGCAGCTTGGTTGAGTTGGGGGCGCGGAACACTGAAGCTTTCTTT
TRBV7-9	TRBJ1-5	NA	NA	CASSFSTRGGNQPQHF	TGTGCCAGCAGCTTCTCGACAAGGGGTGGCAATCAGCCCCAGCATTTT
TRBV28	TRBJ2-3	NA	NA	CASSFSRSTDTQYF	TGTGCCAGCAGTTTTTCCCGGAGCACAGATACGCAGTATTTT
TRBV7-2	TRBJ2-7	NA	TRBD2	CASSHGSGGANEQYF	TGTGCCAGCAGCCACGGTAGCGGGGGGGCAAACGAGCAGTACTTC
TRBV27	TRBJ2-7	NA	TRBD1	CASSRGGGQGLNYYEQYF	TGTGCCAGCAGCCGGGGAGGGGGACAGGGCCTTAATTACTACGAGCAGTACTTC
TRBV11-1	TRBJ1-1	few	NA	CASSPVNTEAFF	TGTGCCAGCAGCCCCGTGAACACTGAAGCTTTCTTT
TRBV28	TRBJ2-1	NA	TRBD2	CASSELAGGLYEQFF	TGTGCCAGCAGTGAACTAGCGGGGGGGCTCTATGAGCAGTTCTTC
TRBV6-1	TRBJ2-2	NA	NA	CASDAGSWVGGELFF	TGTGCCAGCGACGCCGGTAGCTGGGTGGGCGGGGAGCTGTTTTTT
TRBV2	TRBJ2-7	NA	NA	CASSERGYSYEQYF	TGTGCCAGCAGTGAGCGGGGATACTCCTACGAGCAGTACTTC
TRBV19	TRBJ2-7	NA	TRBD1	CATGEGGRSYEQYF	TGTGCCACGGGTGAAGGGGGCCGCTCCTACGAGCAGTACTTC
TRBV11-2	TRBJ2-7	few	NA	CASSLWGTYEQYF	TGTGCCAGCAGCTTATGGGGGACCTACGAGCAGTACTTC
TRBV7-9	TRBJ2-7	few	NA	CASSLAGSAYEQYF	TGTGCCAGCAGCTTAGCCGGGTCTGCCTACGAGCAGTACTTC
TRBV15	TRBJ2-1	NA	TRBD2	CATSREAGGWNEQFF	TGTGCCACCAGCAGAGAGGCGGGAGGATGGAATGAGCAGTTCTTC
TRBV7-2	TRBJ2-7	NA	NA	CASSLGPSNEQYF	TGTGCCAGCAGCTTAGGCCCGTCCAACGAGCAGTACTTC
TRBV29-1	TRBJ2-3	once	TRBD1	CSVAGTGATDTQYF	TGCAGCGTTGCGGGGACAGGGGCCACAGATACGCAGTATTTT
TRBV2	TRBJ1-1	few	TRBD1	CASSVDRGTEAFF	TGTGCCAGCAGCGTAGACAGGGGCACTGAAGCTTTCTTT
TRBV28	TRBJ2-1	NA	NA	CASSYSGLAYNEQFF	TGTGCCAGCAGTTATAGCGGCCTCGCCTACAATGAGCAGTTCTTC
TRBV28	TRBJ2-7	NA	TRBD2	CASSFGTSGTSSYEQYF	TGTGCCAGCAGTTTTGGGACTAGCGGGACGTCCTCCTACGAGCAGTACTTC
TRBV28	TRBJ1-1	NA	NA	CASSFQGTEAFF	TGTGCCAGCAGTTTCCAGGGAACCGAAGCTTTCTTT
TRBV5-8	TRBJ2-7	NA	TRBD1	CASSWQSTRGLYEQYF	TGTGCCAGCAGCTGGCAGTCGACCAGGGGGCTATACGAGCAGTACTTC
TRBV5-6	TRBJ1-2	NA	TRBD1	CASSLGGTGGTYTF	TGTGCCAGCAGCTTGGGCGGGACAGGGGGAACCTACACCTTC
TRBV27	TRBJ1-1	NA	NA	CASSLSQGIPTEAFF	TGTGCCAGCAGTTTATCTCAGGGCATTCCCACTGAAGCTTTCTTT
TRBV9	TRBJ1-3	NA	TRBD1	CASSGDRVGGNTIYF	TGTGCCAGCAGCGGGGACAGGGTGGGAGGAAACACCATATATTTT
TRBV29-1	TRBJ2-1	NA	TRBD2	CSARRPVGSSGLRGEQFF	TGCAGCGCCCGACGACCCGTTGGGTCTAGCGGCCTTCGGGGGGAGCAGTTCTTC
TRBV6-5	TRBJ1-1	few	TRBD1	CASSWGTGRTEAFF	TGTGCCAGCAGTTGGGGGACAGGGCGCACTGAAGCTTTCTTT
TRBV5-1	TRBJ2-1	NA	NA	CASSFGGEQFF	TGCGCCAGCAGCTTTGGAGGTGAGCAGTTCTTC
TRBV28	TRBJ1-4	few	NA	CASSLSVSEDATNEKLFF	TGTGCCAGCAGTTTGTCAGTTTCTGAGGATGCAACTAATGAAAAACTGTTTTTT
TRBV7-2	TRBJ2-5	NA	NA	CASSLDSSGGAETQYF	TGTGCCAGCAGCTTAGATAGTTCGGGGGGCGCTGAGACCCAGTACTTC